This entry lists 19 T cell receptor beta chains sequenced from one sample in a study of cytomegalovirus exposure and HLA in healthy donors. With 60 Vbeta and 13 Jbeta primers, the PCR was carried out. Using immunoSEQ multiplex PCR, the repertoire was profiled, and TCRdb retains in-frame clones only, with some absent. The sample consists of under 200,000 clones, about four fifths of them appearing once. Sequencing was performed on PBMCs. Source of these receptors: a male donor in good health and CMV-seropositive.

The rearrangement joins TRBV27 to TRBJ2-7; TRBD2 matches at 7 bases. This CDR3 is 13 amino acids long. CDR1 and CDR2 from the germline V gene are MNHEY and SMNVEV (reference sequence). V was clipped by 3 bases and J by 3 bases; unmatched bases: 2. CDR3: CASSLGLLYEQYF. The CDR3 nucleotides read TGTGCCAGCAGTTTGGGACTACTCTACGAGCAGTACTTC.

The V and J genes are TRBV30 and TRBJ1-3, with D possibly matching TRBD1 (5 bases). V shed 3 bases and J shed 6 bases, with 12 bases lying between them. Germline V gives CDR1 GTSNPN, CDR2 SVGIG (reference sequence). CDR3 size: 13 residues. The CDR3 DNA follows: TGTGCCTGGAGCCCCCTTGGGGCAAACACCATATATTTT. This encodes CAWSPLGANTIYF. Full variable domain (outside the CDR3, taken from reference TRBV30 and TRBJ1-3): SQTIHQWPATLVQPVGSPLSLECTVEGTSNPNLYWYRQAAGRGLQLLFYSVGIGQISSEVPQNLSASRPQDRQFILSSKKLLLSDSGFYLCAWSPLGANTIYFGEGSWLTVV.

CDR3 protein: CASSGLSSYNEQFF. DNA for the CDR3: TGCGCCAGCTCCGGACTCAGCTCCTACAATGAGCAGTTCTTC. The rearrangement uses TRBV10-1 and TRBJ2-1; D may be TRBD2 (5 bases). The CDR3 is 14 residues long. The germline V gene has CDR1 WNHNN and CDR2 SYGVQD (reference sequence). V was pared by 8 bases and J by 0 bases, with 11 bases between.

The chain carries TRBV29-1 and TRBJ2-3; 7 bases fit TRBD2. The germline V gene encodes CDR1 SQVTM and CDR2 ANQGSEA. With 6 bases clipped from V and 3 bases from J, the junction kept 9 bases outside the gene matches. The CDR3 extends over 14 amino acids. The CDR3 nucleotides read TGCAGCGTATTGCCAGCGGGGCGGACAGATACGCAGTATTTT. This codes for CSVLPAGRTDTQYF.

The genes are TRBV7-9 and TRBJ1-1; D might be TRBD1 (6 bases). Germline V gene lookup returns CDR1 SEHNR and CDR2 FQNEAQ (reference sequence). The CDR3 contains 14 residues. V was trimmed by 3 bases and J by 3 bases, leaving 11 bases between them. CDR3 residues: CASSLAGVDTEAFF. The DNA for the CDR3 is TGTGCCAGCAGCTTGGCAGGGGTGGACACTGAAGCTTTCTTT.

The CDR3 loop reads CAWSVRRSTGGYTF. The CDR3, as DNA: TGTGCCTGGAGTGTACGACGATCCACAGGGGGCTACACCTTC. The V gene is TRBV30, the J gene TRBJ1-2; D is perhaps TRBD1 (6 bases). CDR1 is GTSNPN, CDR2 SVGIG, per germline (reference sequence). This CDR3 is 14 amino acids long. V was shortened by 0 bases and J by 8 bases, with 16 bases between the two germline ends.

This chain uses TRBV7-9 with TRBJ1-2; D is undetermined. V was cut by 3 bases and J by 3 bases, with 5 bases left in between. Looked up from germline, CDR1 is SEHNR and CDR2 is FQNEAQ (reference sequence). This CDR3 spans 12 amino acids. The CDR3 region has the DNA TGTGCCAGCAGCTTGGACTACTATGGCTACACCTTC. This sequence encodes CASSLDYYGYTF.

The genes are TRBV5-1 and TRBJ1-1; D is possibly TRBD1 (5 bases). This CDR3 comprises 15 residues. V shed 0 bases and J shed 1 base, with 10 bases lying between them. Germline V CDR1 and CDR2: SGHRS, YFSETQ. The CDR3 spells CASSLVGGENTEAFF. The CDR3 DNA sequence: TGCGCCAGCAGCTTGGTTGGGGGGGAGAACACTGAAGCTTTCTTT.

This clone was recorded a few times. V is TRBV2 and J is TRBJ2-1; D may be TRBD2 (5 bases). The V end lost 6 bases, the J end lost 3 bases, and 9 bases lay between the germline ends. The CDR3 extends over 13 amino acids. CDR1 and CDR2 (germline): SNHLY, FYNNEI. CDR3 in amino acids: CASRDGDYNEQFF. The DNA of the CDR3 is TGTGCCAGCAGGGACGGGGACTACAATGAGCAGTTCTTC.

This clone was seen only a few times. This chain uses TRBV15 with TRBJ1-1, with 11 bases matching TRBD1. This CDR3 is 15 amino acids long. The germline V gene encodes CDR1 LNHNV and CDR2 YYDKDF (reference sequence). Losses at the gene ends were 1 base for V and 5 bases for J; bases not matched to a gene: 3. CDR3 residues: CATSRGTGGLTEAFF. The CDR3 nucleotides read TGTGCCACCAGCAGAGGGACAGGGGGCTTAACTGAAGCTTTCTTT.

This chain joins TRBV6-6 and TRBJ2-3; 8 bases align to TRBD2. This CDR3 is 15 amino acids long. With 4 bases clipped from V and 2 bases from J, the junction kept 5 bases outside the gene matches. Germline V gene data show CDR1 as MNHNY and CDR2 as SVGAGI (reference sequence). This CDR3 is CASSWGGGTTDTQYF. In DNA form, the CDR3 reads TGTGCCAGCAGTTGGGGCGGGGGGACCACAGATACGCAGTATTTT.

This chain joins TRBV18 and TRBJ2-2; a possible D gene is TRBD1 (7 bases). The CDR3 has 16 amino acids. CDR1 and CDR2 (germline): KGHSH, LQKENI. Trimming took 5 bases from V and 5 from J, leaving 18 bases between them. CDR3 DNA sequence: TGTGCCAGCTCATCCCGACAGGGAGGAGGGACCGGGGAGCTGTTTTTT. It is translated as CASSSRQGGGTGELFF.

This rearrangement joins TRBV7-2 to TRBJ1-1, with 9 bases aligning to TRBD1. Trimming cost V 7 bases and J 7 bases; bases outside gene matches: 13. Germline V gives CDR1 SGHTA, CDR2 FQGNSA. The length of the CDR3 is 15 residues. The CDR3 region has the DNA TGTGCCAGCAACGAGTTGGGACAGGGTTTGGATGAAGCTTTCTTT. Protein product: CASNELGQGLDEAFF.

This clone has only one observation. This chain's CDR3 is CSVGSWGTGAYEQYF. The CDR3 DNA reads as TGCAGCGTTGGGTCGTGGGGGACAGGAGCCTACGAGCAGTACTTC. The chain has TRBV29-1 and TRBJ2-7; TRBD1 matches 8 bases. Per germline, CDR1 SQVTM and CDR2 ANQGSEA. The trim removed 4 bases at V and 2 bases at J, leaving 10 bases unmatched. The CDR3 is made up of 15 amino acids.

This clone has a handful of counts. The chain links TRBV5-1 to TRBJ2-1, with 7 bases fitting TRBD2. This CDR3 comprises 15 residues. V trimming: 1 base; J trimming: 7 bases; junction bases outside the gene matches: 8. Germline V lookup: CDR1 SGHRS, CDR2 YFSETQ. DNA of the CDR3: TGCGCCAGCAGCTTGAGTAGCGGGTTGGTTAATGAGCAGTTCTTC. Translating it yields CASSLSSGLVNEQFF.

This chain uses TRBV6-1 with TRBJ2-5; 8 nucleotides match TRBD1. Germline assignment: CDR1 MNHNS and CDR2 SASEGT. The junction had 5 bases not matched to a gene; V was cut back by 5 bases and J by 3 bases. The CDR3 totals 14 residues. The chain's CDR3 is CASSPPDREETQYF. CDR3 bases: TGTGCCAGCAGTCCTCCGGACAGGGAAGAGACCCAGTACTTC.

The rearrangement links TRBV7-2 to TRBJ1-5; 10 bases agree with TRBD1. Per germline, CDR1 SGHTA and CDR2 FQGNSA. The trim removed 1 base at V and 4 bases at J, leaving 1 base unmatched. This CDR3 region has 15 residues. CDR3 residues: CASSLGQGANQPQHF. CDR3 coding DNA: TGTGCCAGCAGCTTAGGACAGGGGGCGAATCAGCCCCAGCATTTT.

This clone was picked up a small number of times. The chain links TRBV29-1 to TRBJ1-1; a possible D gene is TRBD1 (6 bases). The V end lost 5 bases, the J end lost 2 bases, and 15 bases lay between the germline ends. Per germline, CDR1 SQVTM and CDR2 ANQGSEA. The CDR3 has 14 residues. The CDR3 DNA follows: TGCAGCGTTTTCCGGGACACCAAAAACACTGAAGCTTTCTTT. This translates into CSVFRDTKNTEAFF.

The chain is built from TRBV6-5 and TRBJ1-1; D may be TRBD1 (5 bases). The CDR3 extends over 14 amino acids. Germline V gene data show CDR1 as MNHEY and CDR2 as SVGAGI. V was trimmed by 7 bases and J by 2 bases, leaving 14 bases between them. The CDR3 DNA sequence: TGTGCCAGCACCCCGGGAGGGACTAACACTGAAGCTTTCTTT. This sequence encodes CASTPGGTNTEAFF.